This T cell receptor (beta chain) is from a study of post-analysis software for immune sequencing data. Study in general: Relapsing-remitting, secondary progressive and progressive-relapsing multiple sclerosis courses were included. Findings of the study overall: Compared with controls, patients had more of about 5 TRBV segments, including TRBV5-6, TRBV5-1 and TRBV20-1.

Every TCR beta cDNA library bore unique molecular identifiers. TCRdb analysed the PCR reads with MiXCR anew, one entry per CDR3 protein. Among roughly 650,000 distinct CDR3 sequences, 55% to 60% were seen once, and the ten largest hold approximately 11%. Remarks on this clonotype: Its antigen is not identified.

Germline V gene data show CDR1 as MNHEY and CDR2 as SMNVEV (reference sequence). This CDR3 contains 18 residues. With 5 bases removed from V and 0 bases from J, the gap between germline ends came to 21 bases. The receptor comes from a girl aged 2-10 years with multiple sclerosis. The genes are TRBV27 and TRBJ2-3; perhaps TRBD1 as D (5 bases). Material for sequencing was blood. CDR3 amino acids: CASSPHWALQGSTDTQYF. In nucleotides, the CDR3 is TGTGCCAGCAGTCCACATTGGGCCCTTCAGGGAAGCACAGATACGCAGTATTTT.